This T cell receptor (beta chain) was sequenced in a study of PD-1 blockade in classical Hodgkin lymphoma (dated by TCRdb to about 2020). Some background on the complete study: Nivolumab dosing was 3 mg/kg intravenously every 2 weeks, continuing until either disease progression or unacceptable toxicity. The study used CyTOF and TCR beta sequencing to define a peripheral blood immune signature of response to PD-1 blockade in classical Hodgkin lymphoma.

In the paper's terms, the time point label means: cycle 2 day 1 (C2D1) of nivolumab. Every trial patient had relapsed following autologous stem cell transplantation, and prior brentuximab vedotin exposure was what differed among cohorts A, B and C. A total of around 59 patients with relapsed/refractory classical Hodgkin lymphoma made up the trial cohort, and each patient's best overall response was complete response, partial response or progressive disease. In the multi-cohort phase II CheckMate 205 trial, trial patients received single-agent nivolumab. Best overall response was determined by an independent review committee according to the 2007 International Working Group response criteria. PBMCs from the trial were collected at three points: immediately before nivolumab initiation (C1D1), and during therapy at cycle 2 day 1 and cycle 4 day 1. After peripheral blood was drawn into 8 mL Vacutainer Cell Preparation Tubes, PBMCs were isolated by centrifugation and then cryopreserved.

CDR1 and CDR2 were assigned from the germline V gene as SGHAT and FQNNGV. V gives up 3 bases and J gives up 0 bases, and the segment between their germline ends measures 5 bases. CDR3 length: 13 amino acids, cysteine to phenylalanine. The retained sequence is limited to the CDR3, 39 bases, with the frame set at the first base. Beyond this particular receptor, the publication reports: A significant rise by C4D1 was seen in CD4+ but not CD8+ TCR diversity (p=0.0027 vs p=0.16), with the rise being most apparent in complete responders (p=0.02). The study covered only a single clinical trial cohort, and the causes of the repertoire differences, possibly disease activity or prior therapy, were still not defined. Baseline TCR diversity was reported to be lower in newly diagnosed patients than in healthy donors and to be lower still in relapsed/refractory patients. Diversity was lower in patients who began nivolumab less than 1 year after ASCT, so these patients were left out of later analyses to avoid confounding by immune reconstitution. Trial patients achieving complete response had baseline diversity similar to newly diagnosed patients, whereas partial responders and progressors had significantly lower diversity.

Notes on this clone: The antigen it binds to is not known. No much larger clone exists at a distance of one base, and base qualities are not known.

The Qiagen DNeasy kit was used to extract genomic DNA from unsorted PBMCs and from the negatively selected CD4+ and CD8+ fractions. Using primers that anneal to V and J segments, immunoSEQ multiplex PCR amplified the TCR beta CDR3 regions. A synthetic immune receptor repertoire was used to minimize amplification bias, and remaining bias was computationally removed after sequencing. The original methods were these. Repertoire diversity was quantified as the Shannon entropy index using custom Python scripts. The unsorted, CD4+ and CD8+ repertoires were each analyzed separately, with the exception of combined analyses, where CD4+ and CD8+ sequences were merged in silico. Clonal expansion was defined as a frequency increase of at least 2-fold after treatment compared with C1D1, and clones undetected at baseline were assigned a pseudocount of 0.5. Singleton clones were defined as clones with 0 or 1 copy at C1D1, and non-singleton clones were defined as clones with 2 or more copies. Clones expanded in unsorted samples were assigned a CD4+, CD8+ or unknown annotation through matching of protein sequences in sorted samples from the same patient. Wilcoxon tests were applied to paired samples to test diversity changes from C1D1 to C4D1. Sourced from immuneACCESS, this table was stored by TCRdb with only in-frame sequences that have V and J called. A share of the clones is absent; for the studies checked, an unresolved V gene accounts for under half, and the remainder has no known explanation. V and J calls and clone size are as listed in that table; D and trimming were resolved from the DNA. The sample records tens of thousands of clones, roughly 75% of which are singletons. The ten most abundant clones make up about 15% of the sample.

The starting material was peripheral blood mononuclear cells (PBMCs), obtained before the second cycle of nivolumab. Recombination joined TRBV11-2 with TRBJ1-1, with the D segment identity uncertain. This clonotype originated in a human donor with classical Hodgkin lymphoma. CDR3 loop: CASSFAVNTEAFF. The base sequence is TGTGCCAGCAGCTTCGCCGTGAACACTGAAGCTTTCTTT.